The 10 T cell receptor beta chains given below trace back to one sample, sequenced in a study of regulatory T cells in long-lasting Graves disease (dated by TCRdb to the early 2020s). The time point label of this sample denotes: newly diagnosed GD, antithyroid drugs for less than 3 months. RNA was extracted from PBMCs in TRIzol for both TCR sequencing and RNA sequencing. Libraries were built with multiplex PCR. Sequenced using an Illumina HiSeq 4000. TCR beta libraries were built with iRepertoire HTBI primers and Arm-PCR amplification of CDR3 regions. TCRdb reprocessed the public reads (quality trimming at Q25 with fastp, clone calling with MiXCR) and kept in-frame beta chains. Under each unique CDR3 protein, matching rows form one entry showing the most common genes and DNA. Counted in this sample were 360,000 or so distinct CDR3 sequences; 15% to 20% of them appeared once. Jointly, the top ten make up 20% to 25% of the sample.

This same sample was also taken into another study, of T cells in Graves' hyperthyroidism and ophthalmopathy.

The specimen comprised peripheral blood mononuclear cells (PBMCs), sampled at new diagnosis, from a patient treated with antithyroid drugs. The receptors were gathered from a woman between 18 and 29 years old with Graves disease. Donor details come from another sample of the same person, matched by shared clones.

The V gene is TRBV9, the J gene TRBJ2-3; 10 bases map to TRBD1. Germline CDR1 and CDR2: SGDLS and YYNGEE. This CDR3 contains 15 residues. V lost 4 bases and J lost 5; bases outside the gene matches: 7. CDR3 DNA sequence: TGTGCCAGCAGCACCTCCGGGACAGGGGTAGATACGCAGTATTTT. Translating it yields CASSTSGTGVDTQYF.

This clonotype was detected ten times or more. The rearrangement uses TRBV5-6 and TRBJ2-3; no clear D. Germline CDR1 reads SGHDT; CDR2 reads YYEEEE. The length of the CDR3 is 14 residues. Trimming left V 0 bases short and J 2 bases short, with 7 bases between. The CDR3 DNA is TGTGCCAGCAGCTTGGATCCCTTCACAGATACGCAGTATTTT. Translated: CASSLDPFTDTQYF.

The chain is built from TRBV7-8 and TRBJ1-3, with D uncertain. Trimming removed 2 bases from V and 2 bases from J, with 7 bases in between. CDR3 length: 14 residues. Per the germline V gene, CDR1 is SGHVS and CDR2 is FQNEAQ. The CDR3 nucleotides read TGTGCCAGCAGCTTATTTAGGACTGGAAACACCATATATTTT. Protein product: CASSLFRTGNTIYF.

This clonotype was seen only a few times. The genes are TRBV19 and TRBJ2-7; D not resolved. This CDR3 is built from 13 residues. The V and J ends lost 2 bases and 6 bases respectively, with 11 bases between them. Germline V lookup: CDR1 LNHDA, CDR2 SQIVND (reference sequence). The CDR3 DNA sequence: TGTGCCAGTAGTATATCAGGATCGGGCGAGCAGTACTTC. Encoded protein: CASSISGSGEQYF.

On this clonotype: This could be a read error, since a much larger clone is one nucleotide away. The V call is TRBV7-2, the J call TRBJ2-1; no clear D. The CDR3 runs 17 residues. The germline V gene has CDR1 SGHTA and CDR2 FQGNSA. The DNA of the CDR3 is TGTGCCAGCAGCCGACGTTTCAGGCAGAGCTCCTACAGTGAGCAGTTCTTC. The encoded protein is CASSRRFRQSSYSEQFF. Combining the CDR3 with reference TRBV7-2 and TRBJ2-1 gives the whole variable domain GAGVSQSPSNKVTEKGKDVELRCDPISGHTALYWYRQSLGQGLEFLIYFQGNSAPDKSGLPSDRFSAERTGGSVSTLTIQRTQQEDSAVYLCASSRRFRQSSYSEQFFGPGTRLTVL.

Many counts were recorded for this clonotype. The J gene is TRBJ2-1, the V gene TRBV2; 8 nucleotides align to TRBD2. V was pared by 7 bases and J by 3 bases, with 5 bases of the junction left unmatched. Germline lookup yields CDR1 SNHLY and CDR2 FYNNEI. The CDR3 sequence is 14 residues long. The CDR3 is CASTTGGVYNEQFF. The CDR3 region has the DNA TGTGCCAGCACAACGGGGGGGGTCTACAATGAGCAGTTCTTC. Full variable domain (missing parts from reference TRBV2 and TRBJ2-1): EPEVTQTPSHQVTQMGQEVILRCVPISNHLYFYWYRQILGQKVEFLVSFYNNEISEKSEIFDDQFSVERPDGSNFTLKIRSTKLEDSAMYFCASTTGGVYNEQFFGPGTRLTVL.

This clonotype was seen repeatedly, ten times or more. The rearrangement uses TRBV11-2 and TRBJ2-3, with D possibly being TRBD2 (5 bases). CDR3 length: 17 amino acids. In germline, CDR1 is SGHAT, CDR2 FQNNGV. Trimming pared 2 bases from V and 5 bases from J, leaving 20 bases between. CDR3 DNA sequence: TGTGCCAGCAGCTTACCTAAACTTGGGCGGGCAGGAGATACGCAGTATTTT. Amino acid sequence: CASSLPKLGRAGDTQYF.

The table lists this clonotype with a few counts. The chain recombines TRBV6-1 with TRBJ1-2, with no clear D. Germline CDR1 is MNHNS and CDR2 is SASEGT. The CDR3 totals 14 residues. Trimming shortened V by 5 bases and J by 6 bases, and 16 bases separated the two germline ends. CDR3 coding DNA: TGTGCCAGCAGTAAGACCGGACGAGACCATGGCTACACCTTC. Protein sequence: CASSKTGRDHGYTF.

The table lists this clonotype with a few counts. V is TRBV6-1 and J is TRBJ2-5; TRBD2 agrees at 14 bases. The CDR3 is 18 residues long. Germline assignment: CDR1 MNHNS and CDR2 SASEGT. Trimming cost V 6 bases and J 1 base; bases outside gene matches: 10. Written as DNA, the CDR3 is TGTGCCAGCAGCCGAGGACTAGCGGGGGGACTCATCCAAGAGACCCAGTACTTC. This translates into CASSRGLAGGLIQETQYF.

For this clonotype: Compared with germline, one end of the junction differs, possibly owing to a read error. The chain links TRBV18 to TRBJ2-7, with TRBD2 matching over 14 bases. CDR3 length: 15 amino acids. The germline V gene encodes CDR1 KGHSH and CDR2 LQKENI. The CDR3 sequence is CVSSPPGLAGDEQYF. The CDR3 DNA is TGTGTCAGCTCACCACCGGGACTAGCGGGAGACGAGCAGTACTTC.